Listed below are T cell receptor beta chains from one sample, sequenced in a study. TCRdb reprocessed the RT-PCR reads via MiXCR and lists one record per CDR3 protein. The sample carries fewer than 800,000 distinct CDR3 sequences, approximately 15% recorded once. The sequencing input was memory CD4+ T cells from blood. The receptors shown here come from a female donor in good health, serving as a healthy control. Each CDR3 is given with its conserved first and last residue. The D gene is left open where the match is weak. Size is omitted from some rows. Given values are once, few, many or a class for expanded clones.

V,size,J,D,DNA,CDR3
TRBV5-1,few,TRBJ1-4,NA,TGCGCCAGCAGCTTGGATGCAGGCTCTAATGAAAAACTGTTTTTT,CASSLDAGSNEKLFF
TRBV24-1,few,TRBJ2-1,TRBD1,TGTGCCACCAGTCCGGGACAGGGGGAGCGGGAGCAGTTCTTC,CATSPGQGEREQFF
TRBV5-1,few,TRBJ1-2,NA,TGCGCCAGCAGCTTGGCTCAGGGAAACGACTATGGCTACACCTTC,CASSLAQGNDYGYTF
TRBV6-2/TRBV6-3,few,TRBJ2-1,TRBD2,TGTGCCAGCAGCCTGCCTCCGGGACTAGCGGATACGTTCTTC,CASSLPPGLADTFF
TRBV20-1,few,TRBJ2-2,NA,TGCAGTGCTAGAGATACCCATCCGAACACCGGGGAGCTGTTTTTT,CSARDTHPNTGELFF
TRBV4-1,many,TRBJ2-3,TRBD2,TGCGCCAGCAGCCATTATGGACTAGCGGGAGGGTCGGCCCCTAGTACAGATACGCAGTATTTT,CASSHYGLAGGSAPSTDTQYF
TRBV27,NA,TRBJ2-7,NA,TGTGCCAGGTACCCCAAGACCTACGAGCAGTACTTC,CARYPKTYEQYF
TRBV7-2,NA,TRBJ2-7,NA,TGTGCCAGCAGCATCCCGGGGGCGGGGGACTCCTACGAGCAGTACTTC,CASSIPGAGDSYEQYF
TRBV5-1,many,TRBJ2-2,NA,TGCGCCAGCAGCTTACAGGGCTATACGAACACCGGGGAGCTGTTTTTT,CASSLQGYTNTGELFF
TRBV27,few,TRBJ1-5,NA,TGTGCCAGCAGTTTCGAGGGCGGGGACACGCCCCAGCATTTT,CASSFEGGDTPQHF
TRBV7-2,few,TRBJ2-6,NA,TGTGCCAGCAGCTTAGTTGGCAGGCAAGGATCTGGGGCCAACGTCCTGACTTTC,CASSLVGRQGSGANVLTF
TRBV5-4,few,TRBJ2-4,TRBD1,TGTGCCAGCAGCTCGCCGGGACAGGGGACCAAAAACATTCAGTACTTC,CASSSPGQGTKNIQYF
TRBV20-1,few,TRBJ2-3,TRBD2,TGCAGTGCTGTTAGCGGGTCTAGCACAGATACGCAGTATTTT,CSAVSGSSTDTQYF
TRBV27,few,TRBJ2-1,TRBD2,TGTGCCAGCAGTCACCCCGGGACTAGCTTTAATGAGCAGTTCTTC,CASSHPGTSFNEQFF
TRBV24-1,NA,TRBJ2-3,NA,TGTGCCACCAGTAGTGGGAGTTGGCCCCCCCCAGATACGCAGTATTTT,CATSSGSWPPPDTQYF
TRBV20-1,few,TRBJ2-7,NA,TGCAGTGCTATAGACGGCCCCTACGAGCAGTACTTC,CSAIDGPYEQYF
TRBV25-1,NA,TRBJ2-2,TRBD2,TGTGCCAGCAAGGGACTAGCGGGCGCCGGGGAGCTGTTTTTT,CASKGLAGAGELFF
TRBV29-1,many,TRBJ2-3,NA,TGCAGCGGGGAGAGGACAGATACGCAGTATTTT,CSGERTDTQYF
TRBV11-2,many,TRBJ1-1,NA,TGTGCCAGCAGCTCCCTCAAAACAGGGAGAGTAGCTTTCTTT,CASSSLKTGRVAFF
TRBV29-1,many,TRBJ2-1,NA,TGCAGCGCTCGGACAGACCAAAATGAGCAGTTCTTC,CSARTDQNEQFF
TRBV10-3,many,TRBJ1-6,NA,TGTGCCATCAGTGAGTCGCAGGTATCACCCCTCCACTTT,CAISESQVSPLHF
TRBV6-2/TRBV6-3,NA,TRBJ2-1,NA,TGTGCCAGCAGTTACCCAACCCCGGGAACCTACAATGAGCAGTTCTTC,CASSYPTPGTYNEQFF
TRBV20-1,few,TRBJ2-7,NA,TGCAGTGCTAGGCGGGACGGATGGTCCTACGAGCAGTACTTC,CSARRDGWSYEQYF
TRBV1,NA,TRBJ2-5,NA,TGCACCAGCAGGTCCGGGCCACAAGAGACCCAGTACTTC,CTSRSGPQETQYF
TRBV5-1,many,TRBJ1-1,TRBD1,TGCGCCAGCAGACAGACAGGGTCCAACACTGAAGCTTTCTTT,CASRQTGSNTEAFF
TRBV29-1,many,TRBJ2-7,NA,TGCAGCGCGTCACCTGACACCTCAGGCGAGCAGTACTTC,CSASPDTSGEQYF
TRBV7-2,NA,TRBJ2-1,TRBD2,TGTGCCAGCAGCCCAAGGCCGGGCGGGGGGAGCTCCTACAATGAGCAGTTCTTC,CASSPRPGGGSSYNEQFF
TRBV20-1,many,TRBJ1-2,TRBD1,TGCAGTGCTAGGGACAGGAGACCTACTAACTATGGCTACACCTTC,CSARDRRPTNYGYTF
TRBV7-9,many,TRBJ2-5,NA,TGTGCCAGCAGCCATACACCGAGACAAGAGACCCAGTACTTC,CASSHTPRQETQYF
TRBV24-1,NA,TRBJ2-6,TRBD1,TGTGCCACCAGTGAGCACGGGACAGGGCGGGCCAACGTCCTGACTTTC,CATSEHGTGRANVLTF
TRBV20-1,few,TRBJ1-1,NA,TGCAGTGCTAGAGAGGCTCGCGGTTGGACAGAAGCTTTCTTT,CSAREARGWTEAFF
TRBV20-1,few,TRBJ2-5,TRBD2,TGCAGTGCTAGAGCGAGCGGGGGGGCTGAGACCTCCTACTTC,CSARASGGAETSYF
TRBV7-8,NA,TRBJ1-1,NA,TGTGCCAGCAGCTTGGGGGGTGGGGGCCGGACTGAAGCTTTCTTT,CASSLGGGGRTEAFF
TRBV3-1,few,TRBJ2-1,TRBD2,TGTGCCAGCAGCCGCGCCGGGACTAGCGGGAGCAATGAGCAGTTCTTC,CASSRAGTSGSNEQFF
TRBV6-5,many,TRBJ2-7,NA,TGTGCCAGCAGGCCAGCCGGTGGGGGGATCGAGCAGTACTTC,CASRPAGGGIEQYF
TRBV9,NA,TRBJ2-3,NA,TGTGCCAGCAGCGTATCAGGGCACCGGGATACGCAGTATTTT,CASSVSGHRDTQYF
TRBV9,NA,TRBJ1-4,TRBD1,TGTGCCAGCAGCCTTACAGGGGGTTGGGAAAAACTGTTTTTT,CASSLTGGWEKLFF
TRBV11-1,few,TRBJ2-2,NA,TGTGCCAGCAGCCACAGCCGGGCCTCGCTCGCGGGGGAGCTGTTTTTT,CASSHSRASLAGELFF
TRBV10-3,few,TRBJ1-2,TRBD1,TGTGCCATCAGTGAGTCGACACAGGGGACCTATGGCTACACCTTC,CAISESTQGTYGYTF
TRBV6-6,NA,TRBJ2-7,NA,TGTGCCAGCAGTGAATCACAGGGGAGGTACGAGCAGTACTTC,CASSESQGRYEQYF
TRBV4-2,NA,TRBJ1-2,TRBD1,TGTGCCAGCAGCCAACTCGGCCGGGACAGGGAAGGCTACACCTTC,CASSQLGRDREGYTF
TRBV7-2,many,TRBJ2-3,NA,TGTGCCAGCAGCTTTGTCCTCGGAGTGGGCCCAGAAGCTACTACGCAGTATTTT,CASSFVLGVGPEATTQYF
TRBV4-3,NA,TRBJ2-7,NA,TGCGCCAGCAGCCAAGAGAGGGAATTCACCGAGCAGTACTTC,CASSQEREFTEQYF
TRBV11-2,NA,TRBJ2-2,TRBD1,TGTGCCAGCAGCCCAGGGACAGATACACTCAATGCGAACACCGGGGAGCTGTTTTTT,CASSPGTDTLNANTGELFF
TRBV9,many,TRBJ2-1,TRBD2,TGTGCCAGCAGCGTAGATGGGACTACCAATGAGCAGTTCTTC,CASSVDGTTNEQFF
TRBV5-1,many,TRBJ2-1,TRBD2,TGCGCCAGCAGCTTGTCGGCTAGCGGGTACAATGAGCAGTTCTTC,CASSLSASGYNEQFF
TRBV5-5,many,TRBJ2-1,NA,TGTGCCAGCAGCGGTGTGTCAGGAGGGGTCGATGAGCAGTTCTTC,CASSGVSGGVDEQFF
TRBV28,once,TRBJ1-2,NA,TGTGCCAGCAGTTTAATAGCAGTTAACTATGGCTACACCTTC,CASSLIAVNYGYTF
TRBV5-1,many,TRBJ2-7,TRBD1,TGCGCCAGCAGCGGGGACTCCGGGACAGGGGGCGAGCAGTACTTC,CASSGDSGTGGEQYF
TRBV10-3,NA,TRBJ2-7,NA,TGTGCCATCAGTGGAAGGACGGCGGAGTACTACGAGCAGTACTTC,CAISGRTAEYYEQYF
TRBV29-1,many,TRBJ2-3,TRBD1,TGCAGCGGGGGGACAGCTCGCACAGATACGCAGTATTTT,CSGGTARTDTQYF
TRBV7-2,NA,TRBJ2-5,TRBD1,TGTGCCAGCAGCTTCAGACCAGGGGGCTCAGAGACCCAGTACTTC,CASSFRPGGSETQYF
TRBV20-1,few,TRBJ2-7,NA,TGCAGTGCTAGAGATCTGCGGGGTTCCGACGAGCAGTACTTC,CSARDLRGSDEQYF
TRBV4-3,many,TRBJ1-1,NA,TGCGCCAGCAGCCGATACGGGGGCGGGAACACTGAAGCTTTCTTT,CASSRYGGGNTEAFF
TRBV7-2,many,TRBJ2-1,NA,TGTGCCAGCAGCTTAGGGCTTGTGGGGCTGGATGAGCAGTTCTTC,CASSLGLVGLDEQFF
TRBV7-2,NA,TRBJ2-4,NA,TGTGCCAGCAGCTTCCAGGCAGCGAAGAACATTCAGTACTTC,CASSFQAAKNIQYF
TRBV29-1,many,TRBJ2-3,NA,TGCAGCGTCCAGATAGTAGATACGCAGTATTTT,CSVQIVDTQYF
TRBV27,many,TRBJ2-3,NA,TGTGCCAGCAGTTTCGGCAGGGGTGATACGCAGTATTTT,CASSFGRGDTQYF